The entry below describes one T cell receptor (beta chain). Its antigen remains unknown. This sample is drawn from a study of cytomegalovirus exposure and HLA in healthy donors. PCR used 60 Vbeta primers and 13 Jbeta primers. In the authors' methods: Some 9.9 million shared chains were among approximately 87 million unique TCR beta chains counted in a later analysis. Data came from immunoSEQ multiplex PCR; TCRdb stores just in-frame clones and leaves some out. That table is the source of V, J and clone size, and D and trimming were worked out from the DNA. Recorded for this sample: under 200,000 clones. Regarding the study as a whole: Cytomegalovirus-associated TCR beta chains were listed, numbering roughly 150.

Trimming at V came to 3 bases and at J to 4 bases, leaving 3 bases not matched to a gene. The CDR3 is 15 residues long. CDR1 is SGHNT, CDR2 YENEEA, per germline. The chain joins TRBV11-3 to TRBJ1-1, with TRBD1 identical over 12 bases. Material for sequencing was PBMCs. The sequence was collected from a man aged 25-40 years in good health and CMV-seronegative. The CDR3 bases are TGTGCCAGCAGCTTTGGGACAGGGGGCGTCACTGAAGCTTTCTTT. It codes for CASSFGTGGVTEAFF.